The entry that follows covers one T cell receptor beta chain sequence. From germline, CDR1 is SSHAT and CDR2 FNYEAQ (reference sequence). V lost 3 bases and J lost 5; bases outside the gene matches: 6. This CDR3 has 16 amino acids. The data originate from a study of preoperative IRX-2 immunotherapy in early breast cancer. Described treatment: preoperative locoregional IRX-2 cytokine immunotherapy. The table came from immunoSEQ multiplex PCR; TCRdb's copy has only in-frame clones and leaves some out. Seen here are around 990 clones, roughly two thirds observed once, and the top ten hold about 9.2%. This chain uses TRBV7-7 with TRBJ2-3; 12 nucleotides match TRBD2. This clonotype originated in a human donor with breast cancer. The sample here was tumor tissue, taken before IRX-2 immunotherapy. CDR3 sequence: CASSLELAGGRDTQYF. CDR3 nucleotide sequence: TGTGCCAGCAGCTTGGAGCTAGCGGGGGGGCGAGATACGCAGTATTTT.